This T cell receptor (beta chain) was sequenced in a study of CD8 T cells in Susac syndrome (dated by TCRdb to about 2019). The study in broad terms: Repertoire sequencing was used to test whether CD8+ T cell activation and differentiation in Susac syndrome was antigen driven. Overall results and qualifications from the work: The study acknowledged that relatively few individuals were included in the TCR sequencing and HLA analysis.

RNA was extracted using the RNeasy kit, and about 0.5 to 1 ug of the RNA was reverse transcribed with random hexamers. The immunoSEQ multiplex PCR assay, covering 54 Vbeta and 13 Jbeta segments, was used to amplify TCR beta CDR3 regions. To correct PCR amplification bias, a synthetic template baseline was used for both primer optimization and computational correction. In the authors' own workflow: Reads were annotated to V, D and J genes according to IMGT and were analyzed with immunoSEQ Analyzer, with only productive sequences retained. Clonality was calculated as one minus the Shannon entropy normalized by log2 of the number of productive unique sequences. For each patient and control, public and private clones were evaluated within the 100 most prevalent clones. A clone was defined as Susac-specific if it was absent from the healthy and MS cohorts, from over 1,000 published viral clones and from other ImmuneACCESS disease sequences. TCRdb cleaned the public reads at Q25 with fastp, built clones with MiXCR and kept in-frame beta chains. All rows with the same CDR3 protein become a single entry with the most common DNA and genes. It is TCRdb's table, rather than the study itself, that gives the V and J calls and clone size. In this sample the table shows some 100,000 distinct CDR3 sequences, less than 97% of which occur a single time. The top ten hold under 0.1% of the sample.

Details on this clonotype: The antigen this receptor binds is unknown. Base quality data are lacking; no much larger clone is found one base away.

Peripheral blood CD8+ and CD4+ T cells from healthy donors, Susac syndrome patients and multiple sclerosis patients were profiled by high-throughput TCR beta sequencing. Healthy donors were age- and sex-matched controls. Bulk CD8+ and CD4+ T cells were purified by magnetic negative isolation, while CD8+ TEMRA cells were enriched using FACS. Blood was collected in EDTA tubes and processed within 24 hours, with PBMCs isolated through density gradient centrifugation. PBMCs destined for TCR sequencing were cryopreserved in liquid nitrogen and later thawed in a 37 °C water bath. A purity of at least 90% was achieved for sorted or isolated CD4+, CD8+ and CD8+ TEMRA cells. V is trimmed back by 5 bases and J by 10 bases, and the junction contains 1 base that no gene match accounts for. Per the germline V gene (reference sequence), MNHEY is the CDR1 and SMNVEV is the CDR2. The cysteine opens and the phenylalanine closes a CDR3 of 11 amino acids. Solely the CDR3 DNA is kept, with 33 bases framed from the first base.

Rearrangement joined TRBV27 to TRBJ2-1, with 8 central nucleotides matching TRBD2. The sequence came from a human donor in good health. The material sequenced was CD4+ T cells from PBMCs. The sequenced DNA: TGTGCCAGCAGTCTAGCGGGCGAGCAGTTCTTC. Its translation is CASSLAGEQFF.